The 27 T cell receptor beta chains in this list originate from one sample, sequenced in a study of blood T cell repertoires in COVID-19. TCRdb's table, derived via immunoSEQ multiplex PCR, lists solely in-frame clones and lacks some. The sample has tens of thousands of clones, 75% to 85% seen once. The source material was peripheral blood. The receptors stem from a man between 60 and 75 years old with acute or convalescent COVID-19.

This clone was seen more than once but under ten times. The CDR3 protein is CASSLRSIRGYEQYF. CDR3 DNA: TGCGCCAGCAGCCTACGTTCCATTAGGGGGTACGAGCAGTACTTC. The chain couples TRBV4-1 to TRBJ2-7; TRBD1 might be the D (6 bases). V lost 4 bases, J lost 4 bases, and 17 bases lay in between. CDR1 is MGHRA, CDR2 YSYEKL, per germline. The CDR3 spans 15 residues.

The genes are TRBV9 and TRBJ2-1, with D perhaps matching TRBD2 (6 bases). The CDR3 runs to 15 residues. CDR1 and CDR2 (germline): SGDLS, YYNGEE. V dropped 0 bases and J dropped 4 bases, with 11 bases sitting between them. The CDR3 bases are TGTGCCAGCAGCGTAGATCCGGGGGAGTACAATGAGCAGTTCTTC. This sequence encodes CASSVDPGEYNEQFF.

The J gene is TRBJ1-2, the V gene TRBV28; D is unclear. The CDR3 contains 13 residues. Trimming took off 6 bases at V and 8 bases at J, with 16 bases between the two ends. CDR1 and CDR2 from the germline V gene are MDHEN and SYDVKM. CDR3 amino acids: CASRAGRDRGYTF. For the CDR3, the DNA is TGTGCCAGCAGGGCAGGACGGGATAGAGGCTACACCTTC.

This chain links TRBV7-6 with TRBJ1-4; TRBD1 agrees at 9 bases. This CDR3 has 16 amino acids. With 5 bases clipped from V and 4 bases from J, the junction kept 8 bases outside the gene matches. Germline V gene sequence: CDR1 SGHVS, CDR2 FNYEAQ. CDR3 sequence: CASSGWTGDINEKLFF. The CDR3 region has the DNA TGTGCCAGCAGCGGCTGGACAGGGGACATTAATGAAAAACTGTTTTTT.

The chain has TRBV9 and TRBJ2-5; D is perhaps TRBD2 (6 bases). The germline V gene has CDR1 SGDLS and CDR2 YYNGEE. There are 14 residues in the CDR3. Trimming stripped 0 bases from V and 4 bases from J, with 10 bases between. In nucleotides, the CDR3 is TGTGCCAGCAGCGTAGGGGGGGTCGGAGAGACCCAGTACTTC. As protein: CASSVGGVGETQYF. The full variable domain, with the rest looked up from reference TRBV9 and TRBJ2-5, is DSGVTQTPKHLITATGQRVTLRCSPRSGDLSVYWYQQSLDQGLQFLIQYYNGEERAKGNILERFSAQQFPDLHSELNLSSLELGDSALYFCASSVGGVGETQYFGPGTRLLVL.

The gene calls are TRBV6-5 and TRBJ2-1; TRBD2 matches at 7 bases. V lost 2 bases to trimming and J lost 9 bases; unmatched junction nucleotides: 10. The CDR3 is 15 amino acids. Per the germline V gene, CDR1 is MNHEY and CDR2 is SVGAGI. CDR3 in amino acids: CASSYNRGEGLEQFF. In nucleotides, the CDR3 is TGTGCCAGCAGTTACAATCGAGGGGAGGGACTTGAGCAGTTCTTC.

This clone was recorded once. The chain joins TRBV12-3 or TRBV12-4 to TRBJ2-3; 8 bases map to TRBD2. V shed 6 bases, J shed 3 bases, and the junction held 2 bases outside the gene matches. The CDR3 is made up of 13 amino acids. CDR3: CASRGGGTDTQYF. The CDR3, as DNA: TGTGCCAGCAGAGGCGGGGGGACAGATACGCAGTATTTT.

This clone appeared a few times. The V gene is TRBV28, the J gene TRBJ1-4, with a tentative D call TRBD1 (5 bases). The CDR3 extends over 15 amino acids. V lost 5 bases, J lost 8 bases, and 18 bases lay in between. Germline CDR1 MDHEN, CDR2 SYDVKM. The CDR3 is CASSHPGTGGEKLFF. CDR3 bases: TGTGCCAGCAGTCACCCCGGGACGGGGGGGGAAAAACTGTTTTTT.

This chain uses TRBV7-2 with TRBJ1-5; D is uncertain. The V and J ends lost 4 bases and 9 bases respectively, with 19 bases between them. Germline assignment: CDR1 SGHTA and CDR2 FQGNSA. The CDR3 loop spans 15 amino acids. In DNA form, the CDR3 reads TGTGCCAGCAGCTCAGAGCGGTTCCCTCCATGGCCCCAGCATTTT. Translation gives CASSSERFPPWPQHF.

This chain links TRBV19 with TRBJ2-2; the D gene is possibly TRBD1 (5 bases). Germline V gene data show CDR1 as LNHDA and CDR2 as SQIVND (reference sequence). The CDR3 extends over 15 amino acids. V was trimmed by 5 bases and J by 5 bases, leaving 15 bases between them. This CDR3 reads CASSLGRGRTGELFF. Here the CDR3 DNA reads TGTGCCAGTAGTCTTGGTAGGGGTCGGACCGGGGAGCTGTTTTTT.

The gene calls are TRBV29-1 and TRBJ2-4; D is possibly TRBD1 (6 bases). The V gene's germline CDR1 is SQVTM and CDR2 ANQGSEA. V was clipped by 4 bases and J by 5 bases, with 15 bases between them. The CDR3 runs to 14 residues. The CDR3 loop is CSVGPPGVQNIQYF. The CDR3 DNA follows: TGCAGCGTTGGCCCGCCAGGGGTGCAAAACATTCAGTACTTC.

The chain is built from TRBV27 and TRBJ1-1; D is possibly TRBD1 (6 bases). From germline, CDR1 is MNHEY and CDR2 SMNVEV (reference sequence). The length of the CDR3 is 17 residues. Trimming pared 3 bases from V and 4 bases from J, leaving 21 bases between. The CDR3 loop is CASSFRGGMGVGTEAFF. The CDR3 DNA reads TGTGCCAGCAGTTTTAGGGGGGGGATGGGTGTTGGCACTGAAGCTTTCTTT.

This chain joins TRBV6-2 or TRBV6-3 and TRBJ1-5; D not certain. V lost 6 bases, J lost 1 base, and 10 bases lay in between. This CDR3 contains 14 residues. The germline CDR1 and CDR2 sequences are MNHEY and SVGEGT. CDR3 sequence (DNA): TGTGCCAGCAGCGAGGGTGGCAGCAATCAGCCCCAGCATTTT. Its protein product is CASSEGGSNQPQHF.

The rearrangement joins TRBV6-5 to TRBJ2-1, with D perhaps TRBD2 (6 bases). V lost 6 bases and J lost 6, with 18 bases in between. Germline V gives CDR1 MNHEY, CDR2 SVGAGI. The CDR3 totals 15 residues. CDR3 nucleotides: TGTGCCAGCAGACGCCGGGACTCCCCTCTCAATGAGCAGTTCTTC. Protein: CASRRRDSPLNEQFF.

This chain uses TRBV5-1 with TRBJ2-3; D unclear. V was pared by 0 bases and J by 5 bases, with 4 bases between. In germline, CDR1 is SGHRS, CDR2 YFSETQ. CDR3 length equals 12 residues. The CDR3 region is CASSLAQDTQYF. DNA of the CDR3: TGCGCCAGCAGCTTGGCCCAAGATACGCAGTATTTT.

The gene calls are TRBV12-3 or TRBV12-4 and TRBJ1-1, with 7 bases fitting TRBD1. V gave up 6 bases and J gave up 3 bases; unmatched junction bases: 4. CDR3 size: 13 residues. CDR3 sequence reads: CASRVQGYTEAFF. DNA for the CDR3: TGTGCCAGCAGGGTACAGGGGTACACTGAAGCTTTCTTT.

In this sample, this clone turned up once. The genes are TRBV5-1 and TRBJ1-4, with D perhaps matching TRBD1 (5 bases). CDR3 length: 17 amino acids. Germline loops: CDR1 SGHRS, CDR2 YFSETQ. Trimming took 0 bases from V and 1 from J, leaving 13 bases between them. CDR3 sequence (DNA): TGCGCCAGCAGCTTGGCCGGTCAGGGTAGAACTAATGAAAAACTGTTTTTT. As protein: CASSLAGQGRTNEKLFF.

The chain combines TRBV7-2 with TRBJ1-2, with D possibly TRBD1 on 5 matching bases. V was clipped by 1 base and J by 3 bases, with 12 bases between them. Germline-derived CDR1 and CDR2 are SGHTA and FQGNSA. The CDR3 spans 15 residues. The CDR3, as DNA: TGTGCCAGCAGCTTAGATCGACAGTACCACTATGGCTACACCTTC. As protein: CASSLDRQYHYGYTF.

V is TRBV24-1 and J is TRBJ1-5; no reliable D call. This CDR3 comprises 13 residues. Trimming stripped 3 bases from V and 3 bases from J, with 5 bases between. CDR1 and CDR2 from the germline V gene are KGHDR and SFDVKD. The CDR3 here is CATSDSNNQPQHF. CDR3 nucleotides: TGTGCCACCAGTGATAGCAACAATCAGCCCCAGCATTTT.

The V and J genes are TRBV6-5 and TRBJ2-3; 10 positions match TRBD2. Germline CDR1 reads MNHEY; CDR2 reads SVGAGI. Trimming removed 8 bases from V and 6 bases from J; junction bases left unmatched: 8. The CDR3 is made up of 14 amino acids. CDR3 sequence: CASRAGGGMDTQYF. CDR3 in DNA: TGTGCCAGCCGAGCGGGGGGGGGAATGGATACGCAGTATTTT.

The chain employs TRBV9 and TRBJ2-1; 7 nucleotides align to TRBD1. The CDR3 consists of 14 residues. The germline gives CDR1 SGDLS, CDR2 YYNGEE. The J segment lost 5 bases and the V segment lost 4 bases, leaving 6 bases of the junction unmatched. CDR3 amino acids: CASSPRTGNNEQFF. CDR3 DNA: TGTGCCAGCAGCCCCCGGACAGGTAACAATGAGCAGTTCTTC.

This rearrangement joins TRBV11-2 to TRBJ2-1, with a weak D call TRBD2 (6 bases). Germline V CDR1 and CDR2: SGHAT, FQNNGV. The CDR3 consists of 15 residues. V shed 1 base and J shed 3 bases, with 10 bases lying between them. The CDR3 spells CASSLGLAYYNEQFF. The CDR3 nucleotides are TGTGCCAGCAGCTTAGGCCTAGCGTACTACAATGAGCAGTTCTTC. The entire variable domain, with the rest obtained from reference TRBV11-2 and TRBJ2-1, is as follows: EAGVAQSPRYKIIEKRQSVAFWCNPISGHATLYWYQQILGQGPKLLIQFQNNGVVDDSQLPKDRFSAERLKGVDSTLKIQPAKLEDSAVYLCASSLGLAYYNEQFFGPGTRLTVL.

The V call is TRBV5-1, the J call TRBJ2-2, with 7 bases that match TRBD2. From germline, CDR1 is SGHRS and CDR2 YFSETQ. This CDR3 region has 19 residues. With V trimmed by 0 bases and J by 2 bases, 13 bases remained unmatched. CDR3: CASSLEAPPSGANTGELFF. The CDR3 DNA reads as TGCGCCAGCAGCTTGGAGGCTCCCCCCAGCGGGGCCAACACCGGGGAGCTGTTTTTT.

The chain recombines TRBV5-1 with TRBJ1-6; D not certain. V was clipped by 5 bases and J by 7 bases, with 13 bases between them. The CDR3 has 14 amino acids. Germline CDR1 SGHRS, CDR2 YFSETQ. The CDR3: CASRPGLRNSPLHF. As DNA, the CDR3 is TGCGCCAGCAGACCAGGACTAAGAAATTCACCCCTCCACTTT. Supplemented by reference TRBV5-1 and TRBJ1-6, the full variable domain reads KAGVTQTPRYLIKTRGQQVTLSCSPISGHRSVSWYQQTPGQGLQFLFEYFSETQRNKGNFPGRFSGRQFSNSRSEMNVSTLELGDSALYLCASRPGLRNSPLHFGNGTRLTVT.

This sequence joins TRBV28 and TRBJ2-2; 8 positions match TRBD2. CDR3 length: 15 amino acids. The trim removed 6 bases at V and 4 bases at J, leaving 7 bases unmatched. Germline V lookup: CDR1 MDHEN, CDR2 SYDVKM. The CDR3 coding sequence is TGTGCCAGCAGGACCGGGGGGGCGTCCACCGGGGAGCTGTTTTTT. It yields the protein CASRTGGASTGELFF.

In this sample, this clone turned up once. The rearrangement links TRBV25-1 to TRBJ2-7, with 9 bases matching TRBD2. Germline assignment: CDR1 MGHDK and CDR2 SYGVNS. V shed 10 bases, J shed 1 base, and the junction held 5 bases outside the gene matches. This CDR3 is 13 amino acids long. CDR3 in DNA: TGTGCCAAAGGAACTAGCGGGTCCTACGAGCAGTACTTC. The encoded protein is CAKGTSGSYEQYF.

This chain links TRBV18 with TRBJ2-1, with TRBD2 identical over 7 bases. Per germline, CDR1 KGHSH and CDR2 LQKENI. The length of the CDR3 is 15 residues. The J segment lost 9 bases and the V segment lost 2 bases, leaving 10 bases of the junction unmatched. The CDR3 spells CASSPLGGGEGEQFF. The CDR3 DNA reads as TGTGCCAGCTCACCATTGGGCGGGGGAGAAGGTGAGCAGTTCTTC.